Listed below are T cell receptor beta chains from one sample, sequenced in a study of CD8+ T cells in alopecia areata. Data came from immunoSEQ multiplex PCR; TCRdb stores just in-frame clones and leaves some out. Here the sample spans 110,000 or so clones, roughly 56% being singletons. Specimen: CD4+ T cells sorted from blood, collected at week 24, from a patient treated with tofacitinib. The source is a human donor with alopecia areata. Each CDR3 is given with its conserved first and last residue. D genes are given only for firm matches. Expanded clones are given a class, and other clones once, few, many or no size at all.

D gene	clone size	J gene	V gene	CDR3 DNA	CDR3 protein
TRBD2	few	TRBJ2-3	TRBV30	TGTGCCTGCAACTCTGGAAGCGGGGGCACAGATACGCAGTATTTT	CACNSGSGGTDTQYF
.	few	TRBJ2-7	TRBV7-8	TGTGCCAGCAGCCCCCGGGACCGGGGCCACGAGCAGTACTTC	CASSPRDRGHEQYF
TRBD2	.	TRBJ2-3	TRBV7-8	TGTGCCAGCAGCAACCGGGACTATGGCGATACGCAGTATTTT	CASSNRDYGDTQYF
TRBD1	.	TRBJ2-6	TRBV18	TGTGCCAGCTCACCATATCCGGTGGGACAGAGCTCTGGGGCCAACGTCCTGACTTTC	CASSPYPVGQSSGANVLTF
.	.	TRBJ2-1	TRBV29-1	TGCAGCGTTGCGGAGTGGGTACCTGGTGAGCAGTTCTTC	CSVAEWVPGEQFF
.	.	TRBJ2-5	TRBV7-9	TGTGCCAGCAGCTTAGCGCTTTACCAAGAGACCCAGTACTTC	CASSLALYQETQYF
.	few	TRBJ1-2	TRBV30	TGTGCCTGGAGTTGGGCCAGCAACTATGGCTACACCTTC	CAWSWASNYGYTF
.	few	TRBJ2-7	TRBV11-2	TGTGCCAGCAGGGACCAGAGGGGGTCGTTCGAGCAGTACTTC	CASRDQRGSFEQYF
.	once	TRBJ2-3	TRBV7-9	TGTGCCAGCAGCTACATCCGCACAGATACGCAGTATTTT	CASSYIRTDTQYF
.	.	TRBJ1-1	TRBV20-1	TGCAGTGCCCAGGCCGCCTATGAAGCTTTCTTT	CSAQAAYEAFF
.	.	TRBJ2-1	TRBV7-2	TGTGCCAGTCTCGGGGGCGGATACTACAATGAGCAGTTCTTC	CASLGGGYYNEQFF